The T cell receptor beta chain described here comes from a study of beta chain features in type 1 diabetes. The CDR3 runs 15 residues. Expressed TCRB transcripts were sequenced, since all the RNA that had been isolated was reverse transcribed. Deep immunoSEQ sequencing covered naive, central memory and regulatory T cell samples. Data came from immunoSEQ multiplex PCR; TCRdb stores just in-frame clones and leaves some out. The top ten hold more than 0.45% of the sample, which has 150,000 or so clones, 8% to 9.5% seen once. This clone was detected many times. Its antigen is not known. Study-level findings and limits: TCRB CDR3s were moderately but significantly shorter in Type 1 diabetes patients in all four CD4+ subsets. Among type 1 diabetes patients, VDJ junctions had fewer insertions and more deletions. High TCR expression in some cells could lead to their over-representation in cDNA sequencing.

The specimen sequenced was central memory CD4+ T cells from blood. J is TRBJ1-2 and V is TRBV21-1. TRBV21-1 is classified as a pseudogene. The sequence came from a young woman with type 1 diabetes. The DNA for the CDR3 is TGTGCCAGCAGCAATCTTAAGGGAGCTAACTATGGCTACACCTTC. It is translated as CASSNLKGANYGYTF.